These 30 T cell receptor beta chains were all obtained from the same sample, sequenced in a study of spatial heterogeneity in lung cancer. Findings and limits, study-wide: Expanded intratumoral alpha and beta TCR counts tracked tumor mutation counts.

These receptors lack a known antigen. TCRdb re-derived calls from the 5' RACE reads in MiXCR, one entry per CDR3 protein. The sample includes 15,000 to 20,000 distinct CDR3 sequences, roughly 6% of them seen just once. Specified time point: sample taken at primary tumor resection. Here the sequenced sample was lung tumor tissue, taken at surgery. The source is a male donor with early-stage non-small cell lung cancer.

This clonotype is medium-sized within its sample. This beta chain is a stray sequence in a library constructed for alpha chains; its clone size is not meaningful. The gene calls are TRBV9 and TRBJ1-1; D perhaps matches TRBD1 (5 bases). Trimming pared 4 bases from V and 4 bases from J, leaving 14 bases between. Germline assignment: CDR1 SGDLS and CDR2 YYNGEE. The CDR3 has 14 residues. DNA for the CDR3: TGTGCCAGCAGCCCGGAGGGGTTCGGCACTGAAGCTTTCTTT. Its translation: CASSPEGFGTEAFF.

The sample holds many counts of this clonotype. Within a library made for alpha chains, this beta chain is off target, and its count is uninformative. The V gene is TRBV12-3 or TRBV12-4, the J gene TRBJ1-2; D remains ambiguous. V lost 6 bases and J lost 5, with 13 bases in between. The CDR3 sequence is 13 residues long. This CDR3 is CASSREMEYGYTF. The CDR3 bases are TGTGCCAGCAGCCGGGAGATGGAGTATGGCTACACCTTC.

This clonotype was observed many times. This beta chain turned up in a library designed for alpha chains; as an off-target read, its abundance says little. This chain connects TRBV18 to TRBJ2-7; D remains unclear. The germline CDR1 and CDR2 sequences are KGHSH and LQKENI. The CDR3 extends over 13 amino acids. Trimming shortened V by 1 base and J by 7 bases, and 11 bases separated the two germline ends. The CDR3 here is CASSPQTIREQYF. The CDR3 bases are TGTGCCAGCTCACCACAGACAATCAGGGAGCAGTACTTC.

This clonotype has ten or more counts. This beta chain represents an off-target read in a library built for alpha chains; its size is of limited meaning. The rearrangement uses TRBV4-3 and TRBJ2-4; 7 positions match TRBD2. This CDR3 spans 15 amino acids. Germline V lookup: CDR1 LGHNA, CDR2 YSLEER. The J segment lost 5 bases and the V segment lost 6 bases, leaving 10 bases of the junction unmatched. CDR3 coding DNA: TGCGCCAGCAGTTCCGACGGACGGGGGGAAAACATTCAGTACTTC. Protein product: CASSSDGRGENIQYF.

This clonotype was found many times. The library was prepared for alpha chains; this beta chain is a stray read, so its frequency means little. The chain couples TRBV18 to TRBJ1-5; 7 positions match TRBD1. V lost 4 bases, J lost 0 bases, and 9 bases stayed unmatched. The CDR3 is 17 residues long. In germline, CDR1 is KGHSH, CDR2 LQKENI. CDR3 sequence: CASSLDRAGGSNQPQHF. The CDR3 nucleotides read TGTGCCAGCTCACTTGACAGGGCCGGAGGTAGCAATCAGCCCCAGCATTTT.

A few counts support this clonotype. This beta chain lies outside the target of a library built for alpha chains; its clone size means little. This sequence joins TRBV6-5 and TRBJ1-4; D is undetermined. Germline V CDR1 and CDR2: MNHEY, SVGAGI. Trimming removed 8 bases from V and 5 bases from J, with 12 bases in between. The CDR3 consists of 13 residues. This chain's CDR3 is CASGEPPNEKLFF. The CDR3 nucleotides are TGTGCCAGCGGAGAGCCGCCGAATGAAAAACTGTTTTTT.

This clonotype was seen repeatedly, ten times or more. A library made for alpha chains picked up this beta chain off target, so its size means little. V gene TRBV29-1 combines with J gene TRBJ2-1, with 12 positions matching TRBD2. This CDR3 has 17 amino acids. CDR1 is SQVTM, CDR2 ANQGSEA, per germline. Trimming took 1 base from V and 3 from J; bases not matched to a gene: 7. CDR3 DNA: TGCAGCGTTGAAGGTTCTAGCGGGAGGGCCGGCTACAATGAGCAGTTCTTC. It translates to CSVEGSSGRAGYNEQFF.

This clonotype came up many times. In a library made to pick up alpha chains, this beta chain is a stray read with a size that means little. The chain combines TRBV5-4 with TRBJ1-1, with 10 bases fitting TRBD1. The germline CDR1 and CDR2 sequences are SGHNT and YYREEE (reference sequence). There are 14 residues in the CDR3. The J segment lost 6 bases and the V segment lost 4 bases, leaving 6 bases of the junction unmatched. The CDR3 coding sequence is TGTGCCAGCAGCCGGGACAGGGGTAAATCTGAAGCTTTCTTT. It encodes CASSRDRGKSEAFF.

By share of the sample, this clonotype is large (0.1 to 1%). This beta chain came through as a stray read in a library set up for alpha chains, and its size says little. The chain is built from TRBV5-6 and TRBJ1-6; no clear D gene. CDR3 size: 15 residues. V lost 0 bases, J lost 7 bases, and 11 bases lay in between. CDR1 and CDR2 from the germline V gene are SGHDT and YYEEEE. The CDR3 is CASSLGQTWNSPLHF. CDR3 coding DNA: TGTGCCAGCAGCTTGGGGCAGACCTGGAATTCACCCCTCCACTTT.

At least ten counts were recorded for this clonotype. With the library built for alpha chains, this beta chain is off target and its frequency is not meaningful. The chain is built from TRBV7-9 and TRBJ2-1; 9 bases are shared with TRBD1. Germline V gene data show CDR1 as SEHNR and CDR2 as FQNEAQ (reference sequence). V trimming: 1 base; J trimming: 7 bases; junction bases outside the gene matches: 5. The CDR3 runs 15 residues. The CDR3 sequence is CASSLGTGVLNEQFF. The CDR3 region has the DNA TGTGCCAGCAGCTTAGGGACAGGGGTCCTAAATGAGCAGTTCTTC. Full variable domain (rest looked up from reference TRBV7-9 and TRBJ2-1): DTGVSQNPRHKITKRGQNVTFRCDPISEHNRLYWYRQTLGQGPEFLTYFQNEAQLEKSRLLSDRFSAERPKGSFSTLEIQRTEQGDSAMYLCASSLGTGVLNEQFFGPGTRLTVL.

Sample share makes this clonotype medium-sized. Since the library was made to target alpha chains, this beta chain is a stray read and its abundance is not meaningful. The J gene is TRBJ2-3, the V gene TRBV6-5; D unresolved. The CDR3 spans 15 residues. V was clipped by 0 bases and J by 0 bases, with 7 bases between them. Germline V gene sequence: CDR1 MNHEY, CDR2 SVGAGI. The CDR3: CASSYSLASTDTQYF. In DNA, the CDR3 is TGTGCCAGCAGTTACTCGTTGGCCAGCACAGATACGCAGTATTTT.

This clonotype was counted ten times or more. Found in a library prepared for alpha chains, this beta chain is an off-target read, and its abundance has little meaning. The V gene is TRBV6-2 or TRBV6-3, the J gene TRBJ1-1, with D possibly matching TRBD1 (6 bases). Trimming stripped 10 bases from V and 0 bases from J, with 18 bases between. From germline, CDR1 is MNHEY and CDR2 SVGEGT. There are 15 residues in the CDR3. The CDR3 loop reads CATLSGADMNTEAFF. CDR3 DNA: TGTGCCACCCTTTCGGGGGCGGATATGAACACTGAAGCTTTCTTT.

At least ten counts were recorded for this clonotype. Because the library targeted alpha chains, this beta chain is an off-target read whose size means little. The chain uses TRBV6-6 and TRBJ1-4; TRBD1 is a possible D gene (5 bases). The germline V and J ends were trimmed by 0 bases and 4 bases, with 9 bases remaining between them. Germline V lookup: CDR1 MNHNY, CDR2 SVGAGI (reference sequence). The CDR3 length is 15 residues. The CDR3 DNA sequence: TGTGCCAGCAGTTACTCGAACAGGAATAATGAAAAACTGTTTTTT. Its translation: CASSYSNRNNEKLFF.

This clonotype occurred many times. The library was designed around alpha chains, so this beta chain is a stray read whose abundance carries little weight. This chain connects TRBV7-6 to TRBJ2-5; 7 bases match TRBD1. The CDR3 spans 14 residues. Germline V gene lookup returns CDR1 SGHVS and CDR2 FNYEAQ. The junction had 9 bases not matched to a gene; V was cut back by 5 bases and J by 6 bases. In DNA, the CDR3 is TGTGCCAGCAGCCCGGCGACAGGGAGTAAGACCCAGTACTTC. Protein sequence: CASSPATGSKTQYF.

This clonotype was counted ten times or more. This beta chain appears as a stray read in a library generated for alpha chains; its size is not informative. V is TRBV20-1 and J is TRBJ2-5; D unresolved. The CDR3 loop spans 14 amino acids. V gave up 0 bases and J gave up 6 bases, with 14 bases separating them. The V gene's germline CDR1 is DFQATT and CDR2 SNEGSKA (reference sequence). The CDR3, as DNA: TGCAGTGCTAGAGATCTCTCTACGCCGCAGACCCAGTACTTC. Protein product: CSARDLSTPQTQYF.

In its sample, this clonotype was seen many times. This beta chain is an unintended read in a library built for alpha chains; its size means little. The chain combines TRBV18 with TRBJ2-5; the match to TRBD2 covers 7 bases. The CDR3 has 15 amino acids. J gave up 1 base and V 6 bases, and 8 bases lay outside the gene matches. Germline assignment: CDR1 KGHSH and CDR2 LQKENI. The CDR3 protein is CASSRTSGTQETQYF. The DNA of the CDR3 is TGTGCCAGCTCTCGGACGAGCGGGACCCAAGAGACCCAGTACTTC. Complete variable domain (other parts from reference TRBV18 and TRBJ2-5): NAGVMQNPRHLVRRRGQEARLRCSPMKGHSHVYWYRQLPEEGLKFMVYLQKENIIDESGMPKERFSAEFPKEGPSILRIQQVVRGDSAAYFCASSRTSGTQETQYFGPGTRLLVL.

The sample holds many counts of this clonotype. The size of this beta chain means little, since it is a stray read in a library made for alpha chains. The chain couples TRBV2 to TRBJ2-1; 9 nucleotides line up with TRBD1. Germline V lookup: CDR1 SNHLY, CDR2 FYNNEI. The V segment lost 7 bases and the J segment 12 bases; nucleotides outside the gene matches: 10. The CDR3 covers 13 residues. The CDR3 nucleotides read TGTGCCAGCATTCCGGGACAGGGACGTACGCAGTTCTTC. This encodes CASIPGQGRTQFF.

In this sample, this clonotype turned up many times. This beta chain came through as a stray read in a library set up for alpha chains, and its size says little. The chain recombines TRBV5-5 with TRBJ2-5, with D tentatively TRBD1 or TRBD2 (5 bases each). V was pared by 3 bases and J by 3 bases, with 15 bases between. The germline CDR1 and CDR2 sequences are SGHKS and YYEKEE (reference sequence). The CDR3 covers 15 residues. In DNA, the CDR3 is TGTGCCAGCAGCTACTTCTCCGGGACGGAAGAGACCCAGTACTTC. This codes for CASSYFSGTEETQYF.

This clonotype was observed many times. This beta chain came through as a stray read in a library set up for alpha chains, and its size says little. The chain combines TRBV28 with TRBJ1-5; D call uncertain. The CDR3 length is 12 residues. Germline V gene lookup returns CDR1 MDHEN and CDR2 SYDVKM. The V end was cut by 6 bases, the J end by 8 bases, with 11 bases between. The CDR3 reads CASSLVGKPQHF. The CDR3 DNA reads as TGTGCCAGCAGCCTCGTCGGAAAGCCCCAGCATTTT.

This clonotype came up many times. The library was prepared for alpha chains; this beta chain is a stray read, so its frequency means little. V is TRBV7-8 and J is TRBJ2-6; the D gene could be TRBD1 or TRBD2 (5 bases each). The CDR3 has 18 amino acids. Germline CDR1 reads SGHVS; CDR2 reads FQNEAQ. Trimming cost V 0 bases and J 0 bases, with 12 bases left between them. CDR3 protein: CASSLAWGPISGANVLTF. The CDR3 nucleotides read TGTGCCAGCAGCTTAGCGTGGGGACCGATCTCTGGGGCCAACGTCCTGACTTTC.

By share, this clonotype ranks as medium-sized. The library was prepared for alpha chains; this beta chain is a stray read, so its frequency means little. The CDR3 DNA sequence: TGTGCCATCAGTGACAGCGGAGGCGGGACCTACAATGAGCAGTTCTTC. Residues: CAISDSGGGTYNEQFF. The chain has TRBV10-3 and TRBJ2-1; weak D call: TRBD2 (6 bases). Trimming took 3 bases from V and 2 from J, leaving 14 bases between them. CDR1 and CDR2 (germline): ENHRY, SYGVKD. The CDR3 is made up of 16 amino acids.

This clonotype was counted at least ten times. This beta chain slipped into a library made for alpha chains as a stray read, so its size is not meaningful. The chain couples TRBV4-2 to TRBJ1-1, with a tentative D call TRBD1 (5 bases). V was trimmed by 1 base and J by 6 bases, leaving 12 bases between them. This CDR3 contains 14 residues. Germline V CDR1 and CDR2: LGHNA, YNFKEQ. Written as DNA, the CDR3 is TGTGCCAGCAGCCAAGTTAGCGAGGGGCCTGAAGCTTTCTTT. It encodes CASSQVSEGPEAFF.

This clonotype was observed at least ten times. This beta chain turned up in a library designed for alpha chains; as an off-target read, its abundance says little. The chain joins TRBV12-3 or TRBV12-4 to TRBJ2-3; 7 bases fit TRBD2. Trimming at V came to 4 bases and at J to 3 bases, leaving 10 bases not matched to a gene. This CDR3 region has 16 residues. CDR3: CASSYGSGTLTDTQYF. In nucleotides, the CDR3 is TGTGCCAGCAGTTACGGGAGCGGGACCTTAACAGATACGCAGTATTTT.

This clonotype is deemed medium-sized. Because this beta chain is a stray read in a library intended to capture alpha chains, its abundance should not be given much weight. The chain couples TRBV12-3 or TRBV12-4 to TRBJ2-7, with 8 bases that match TRBD1. J gave up 6 bases and V 6 bases, and 7 bases lay outside the gene matches. The CDR3 length is 13 residues. CDR3 residues: CASSLRGTGEQYF. The CDR3 DNA follows: TGTGCCAGCAGCCTCCGAGGGACAGGCGAGCAGTACTTC.

This clonotype is medium-sized by share. A library made for alpha chains picked up this beta chain off target, so its size means little. The V and J genes are TRBV4-3 and TRBJ2-6; no clear D gene. Trimming stripped 0 bases from V and 0 bases from J, with 6 bases between. CDR1 LGHNA and CDR2 YSLEER come from the germline V gene. This CDR3 comprises 16 residues. The CDR3 DNA reads as TGCGCCAGCAGCCAAGACCCTCACTCTGGGGCCAACGTCCTGACTTTC. Encoded protein: CASSQDPHSGANVLTF.

This clonotype is a singleton in its sample. Because the library targeted alpha chains, this beta chain is an off-target read whose size means little. The chain carries TRBV11-2 and TRBJ2-6, with 8 nucleotides matching TRBD2. This CDR3 spans 15 amino acids. Per the germline V gene, CDR1 is SGHAT and CDR2 is FQNNGV. The ends lost 5 bases at V and 9 bases at J; junction bases unmatched: 9. CDR3 loop: CASSTPRGGFNVLTF. Here the CDR3 DNA reads TGTGCCAGCAGCACCCCTCGCGGGGGGTTCAACGTCCTGACTTTC.

This clonotype was counted many times. This beta chain was picked up by a library intended for alpha chains and is off target, so its count carries little meaning. The CDR3 protein is CSVELDTRETQYF. DNA for the CDR3: TGCAGCGTTGAGTTGGACACCAGAGAGACCCAGTACTTC. V gene TRBV29-1 combines with J gene TRBJ2-5; possible D gene TRBD1, 5 bases. Trimming took 3 bases from V and 4 from J, leaving 12 bases between them. The CDR3 has 13 residues. The germline V gene has CDR1 SQVTM and CDR2 ANQGSEA.

This clonotype has a count of ten or more. Little can be read into the size of this beta chain, an off-target read in a library designed for alpha chains. The rearrangement joins TRBV4-3 to TRBJ2-2; tentatively, D is TRBD2 (6 bases). The CDR3 spans 18 residues. Trimming stripped 5 bases from V and 0 bases from J, with 19 bases between. The V gene's germline CDR1 is LGHNA and CDR2 YSLEER. CDR3 loop: CASSANAGIVANTGELFF. The CDR3 DNA is TGCGCCAGCAGCGCAAACGCGGGGATAGTTGCGAACACCGGGGAGCTGTTTTTT.

This clonotype showed up many times. This beta chain represents an off-target read in a library built for alpha chains; its size is of limited meaning. The CDR3 sequence: CASSFRGGRDEQFF. The CDR3 bases are TGTGCCAGCAGCTTCCGAGGAGGCCGCGATGAGCAGTTCTTC. The V call is TRBV7-2, the J call TRBJ2-1; weak D call: TRBD2 (5 bases). The ends were cut back, 3 bases at V and 8 bases at J, with 14 bases in the middle. The CDR3 is 14 residues long. Germline CDR1 and CDR2: SGHTA and FQGNSA.

This clonotype was seen repeatedly, ten times or more. Because this beta chain is a stray read in a library intended to capture alpha chains, its abundance should not be given much weight. The gene calls are TRBV5-1 and TRBJ1-1; D unresolved. CDR3 length equals 14 residues. Germline lookup yields CDR1 SGHRS and CDR2 YFSETQ. Trimming left V 2 bases short and J 0 bases short, with 8 bases between. CDR3 residues: CASSLGWVNTEAFF. The CDR3 DNA sequence: TGCGCCAGCAGCTTAGGGTGGGTGAACACTGAAGCTTTCTTT.